This T cell receptor beta chain was observed in a study of blood T cell repertoires in COVID-19 (dated by TCRdb to 2020 to 2022). About the investigation overall: Samples covering the acute and convalescent phases of COVID-19 were provided by collaborators in the United States, Italy and Spain. Subjects who had been exposed to COVID-19, were actively infected with it, or had recovered from it provided the deeply sampled blood TCRbeta repertoires that made up the dataset. Where HLA class I and class II types were available, the types were taken from metadata supplied by the sample provider, not from assay-based typing. The material from the prospective study consisted of cDNA or gDNA derived from T cells, B-cell-depleted T cells, or PBMCs. The samples were drawn from the first 160 participants of the ongoing ImmuneRACE study and from about 1,200 subjects provided by 6 global collaborators. The repertoires were released in a freely available public database meant as a resource for research on the immune response to SARS-CoV-2. The sample metadata nearly always contained a de-identified subject ID, COVID-19 status, age in years and sex.

Collaborating institutions collected whole blood in K2EDTA tubes following their own protocols. Collaborator samples were shipped for TCRbeta analysis as frozen whole blood, isolated PBMCs, or DNA extracted from either sample type. The immunoSEQ Assay, a bias-controlled multiplex PCR, was used to amplify TCRbeta CDR3 regions from genomic DNA. Turning to the authors' computational methods: Nucleated cell counts per sample were estimated from amplification of reference gene primers within the assay. To quantify the absolute abundance of each unique TCRbeta CDR3 rearrangement, sequence reads were collapsed and filtered. For each sample, productive Simpson clonality was calculated by taking the square root of Simpson's diversity index across productive rearrangements. Held by TCRdb, this immuneACCESS table contains in-frame sequences only and omits some clones. Under half of the omission traces to an unresolved V gene where checked; the cause of the rest is unknown. D and trimming were read from the DNA, whereas the V and J calls and clone size are those reported in that table. The sample table lists some 110,000 clones, more than 85% of them with a count of one. The ten largest clones take up around 5.8% of the sample.

The germline V gene encodes CDR1 GTSNPN and CDR2 SVGIG (reference sequence). V is cut by 0 bases and J by 0 bases, and the space between the germline ends is 6 bases. Counted from cysteine to phenylalanine, this CDR3 has 13 amino acids. Of all the DNA, just the CDR3 is kept, 39 bases in frame from base 1. Notes on this clone: Its antigen has not been determined. The record has no base qualities; no much larger clone is one base away.

The investigation overall reported the following: How much clinical and demographic metadata was included differed by source and by participant, and the metadata was provided uncurated.

Recombination connected TRBV30 to TRBJ2-7; possibly the D gene is TRBD1, per 5 matching bases. The sequencing input was peripheral blood. The TCR comes from a human donor in a cohort sampled during active COVID-19. The CDR3 has the sequence CAWSVGASYEQYF. The nucleotide sequence is given as TGTGCCTGGAGTGTAGGGGCCTCCTACGAGCAGTACTTC.